The 31 T cell receptor beta chains in this list originate from one sample, sequenced in a study of T cell changes during pregnancy in multiple sclerosis (dated by TCRdb to about 2019). The library relied on the immunoSEQ multiplex PCR assay. Here the immuneACCESS table is served through TCRdb, limited to in-frame sequences with V and J called. Missing clones are a known gap in these copies; in checked studies unresolved V genes cover under half, and the rest lacks a known reason. Counted in this sample were tens of thousands of clones; roughly nine tenths of them appeared once. The ten largest clones take up around 6.3% of the sample. This specimen consisted of CD8+ T cells from peripheral blood mononuclear cells, obtained in the third trimester of pregnancy. The receptor source for this set is a female donor with multiple sclerosis, enrolled in a pregnancy study.

The V call is TRBV7-3, the J call TRBJ2-5; a weak D match, TRBD2 (5 bases). Germline V CDR1 and CDR2: SGHTA, FQGTGA. V shed 2 bases and J shed 2 bases, with 12 bases lying between them. This CDR3 has 15 amino acids. This CDR3 reads CASSLEASPQETQYF. CDR3 DNA sequence: TGTGCCAGCAGCTTAGAGGCTAGCCCGCAAGAGACCCAGTACTTC.

The sample holds one count of this clone. The rearrangement joins TRBV30 to TRBJ2-5; D perhaps matches TRBD1 (5 bases). CDR1 and CDR2 from the germline V gene are GTSNPN and SVGIG (reference sequence). V dropped 4 bases and J dropped 1 base, with 7 bases sitting between them. CDR3 length: 12 residues. The CDR3 DNA reads as TGTGCCTGGACAGGGCTCCAAGAGACCCAGTACTTC. Residues: CAWTGLQETQYF.

The gene calls are TRBV6-5 and TRBJ1-2; TRBD1 matches at 8 bases. The CDR3 loop spans 12 amino acids. Looked up from germline, CDR1 is MNHEY and CDR2 is SVGAGI. With V trimmed by 4 bases and J by 8 bases, 3 bases remained unmatched. In DNA form, the CDR3 reads TGTGCCAGCAGTTCGGACAGGGTCGGCTACACCTTC. As protein: CASSSDRVGYTF.

This chain joins TRBV11-2 and TRBJ2-1; possible D gene TRBD2, 6 bases. Trimming took 6 bases from V and 6 from J, leaving 12 bases between them. Germline V gives CDR1 SGHAT, CDR2 FQNNGV. The CDR3 length is 13 residues. In nucleotides, the CDR3 is TGTGCCAGCAGGGATTGGGGGGTCAATGAGCAGTTCTTC. Protein product: CASRDWGVNEQFF.

This chain connects TRBV6-4 to TRBJ2-3; 10 bases align to TRBD2. J gave up 5 bases and V 3 bases, and 5 bases lay outside the gene matches. Germline CDR1 MRHNA, CDR2 SNTAGT. The CDR3 spans 15 residues. The CDR3 DNA is TGTGCCAGCAGTGAAACAGCGGGAGGGGGAGATACGCAGTATTTT. It specifies CASSETAGGGDTQYF.

The J gene is TRBJ2-4, the V gene TRBV7-8; 14 positions match TRBD2. The CDR3 is 20 amino acids. V lost 5 bases to trimming and J lost 3 bases; unmatched junction nucleotides: 15. Germline CDR1 SGHVS, CDR2 FQNEAQ. The CDR3 coding sequence is TGTGCCAGCAGCACGGGACTAGCGGGAGAAGAGGGGTTTGTCAAAAACATTCAGTACTTC. This encodes CASSTGLAGEEGFVKNIQYF.

V usage is TRBV4-3 and J usage is TRBJ2-1; 9 bases map to TRBD2. With 0 bases clipped from V and 0 bases from J, the junction kept 3 bases outside the gene matches. The CDR3 consists of 17 residues. Germline CDR1 and CDR2: LGHNA and YSLEER. The CDR3 nucleotides read TGCGCCAGCAGCCAAGAAGTAGCGGGGGTCTCCTACAATGAGCAGTTCTTC. Its protein product is CASSQEVAGVSYNEQFF.

The rearrangement uses TRBV11-1 and TRBJ2-7; weak D call: TRBD2 (6 bases). Germline V gene lookup returns CDR1 SGHAT and CDR2 FQDESV (reference sequence). This CDR3 spans 14 amino acids. V lost 4 bases and J 7 bases, leaving 17 bases between the germline ends. The CDR3 region is CASSSSGGITEQYF. DNA for the CDR3: TGTGCCAGCAGCTCCTCTGGGGGGATTACAGAGCAGTACTTC. Looking up the rest from reference TRBV11-1 and TRBJ2-7 gives the full variable domain: EAEVAQSPRYKITEKSQAVAFWCDPISGHATLYWYRQILGQGPELLVQFQDESVVDDSQLPKDRFSAERLKGVDSTLKIQPAELGDSAMYLCASSSSGGITEQYFGPGTRLTVT.

The sample holds one count of this clone. The chain is built from TRBV7-9 and TRBJ1-2, with D tentatively TRBD1 (5 bases). Trimming shortened V by 3 bases and J by 0 bases, and 8 bases separated the two germline ends. CDR3 length: 14 residues. Germline V lookup: CDR1 SEHNR, CDR2 FQNEAQ (reference sequence). The CDR3 here is CASSFDSANYGYTF. In DNA form, the CDR3 reads TGTGCCAGCAGCTTCGACAGCGCTAACTATGGCTACACCTTC.

The genes are TRBV7-9 and TRBJ1-1, with D perhaps TRBD1 (6 bases). Trimming removed 4 bases at V and 7 bases at J, with 16 bases between. Germline lookup yields CDR1 SEHNR and CDR2 FQNEAQ (reference sequence). This CDR3 spans 14 amino acids. In nucleotides, the CDR3 is TGTGCCAGCAGCTCCACTACAGGGATTAGTGAAGCTTTCTTT. Protein: CASSSTTGISEAFF.

Here the CDR3 DNA reads TGTGCCAGCAGCTCGATACTTCAGAGTAGCGGGGCCGGGGAGCTGTTTTTT. It codes for CASSSILQSSGAGELFF. This chain joins TRBV11-2 and TRBJ2-2; 8 bases are a match to TRBD2. CDR3 length: 17 amino acids. J was trimmed by 6 bases and V by 4 bases; bases with no gene match: 13. Germline V gives CDR1 SGHAT, CDR2 FQNNGV. The full variable domain, rest sourced from reference TRBV11-2 and TRBJ2-2, is EAGVAQSPRYKIIEKRQSVAFWCNPISGHATLYWYQQILGQGPKLLIQFQNNGVVDDSQLPKDRFSAERLKGVDSTLKIQPAKLEDSAVYLCASSSILQSSGAGELFFGEGSRLTVL.

This clone appeared a single time. The chain employs TRBV7-6 and TRBJ2-1; 8 nucleotides match TRBD2. The CDR3 extends over 16 amino acids. CDR1 SGHVS and CDR2 FNYEAQ come from the germline V gene. After removal of 7 bases from V and 7 bases from J, the junction contained 15 bases not matched to a gene. The CDR3 sequence is CASTVGGAGAPNEQFF. CDR3 nucleotide sequence: TGTGCCAGCACCGTGGGGGGAGCGGGGGCCCCGAATGAGCAGTTCTTC.

J is TRBJ2-7 and V is TRBV6-5; D is ambiguous. Per germline, CDR1 MNHEY and CDR2 SVGAGI. The CDR3 is 14 amino acids. Trimming took off 0 bases at V and 3 bases at J, with 9 bases between the two ends. The CDR3 sequence: CASSYSPGFYEQYF. The CDR3 nucleotides are TGTGCCAGCAGTTACTCGCCAGGTTTCTACGAGCAGTACTTC.

V and J are TRBV4-1 and TRBJ2-7, with 8 bases aligning to TRBD1. This CDR3 is 15 amino acids long. The trim removed 4 bases at V and 3 bases at J, leaving 8 bases unmatched. The germline V gene encodes CDR1 MGHRA and CDR2 YSYEKL. CDR3 coding DNA: TGCGCCAGCAGCCGAGAGACAGGGGAGATCTACGAGCAGTACTTC. This encodes CASSRETGEIYEQYF.

The chain links TRBV18 to TRBJ2-7, with 9 bases identical to TRBD1. Germline V CDR1 and CDR2: KGHSH, LQKENI. The CDR3 length is 14 residues. V lost 6 bases to trimming and J lost 0 bases; unmatched junction nucleotides: 3. The DNA of the CDR3 is TGTGCCAGCTCGACAGGGGGGAGCTCCTACGAGCAGTACTTC. Amino acid sequence: CASSTGGSSYEQYF. Full variable domain (remainder filled in from reference TRBV18 and TRBJ2-7): NAGVMQNPRHLVRRRGQEARLRCSPMKGHSHVYWYRQLPEEGLKFMVYLQKENIIDESGMPKERFSAEFPKEGPSILRIQQVVRGDSAAYFCASSTGGSSYEQYFGPGTRLTVT.

This clone was detected once. V gene TRBV19 combines with J gene TRBJ1-1; 9 nucleotides agree with TRBD1. The CDR3 runs to 12 residues. V gave up 8 bases and J gave up 3 bases; unmatched junction bases: 1. CDR1 and CDR2 (germline): LNHDA, SQIVND (reference sequence). CDR3 sequence: CASYRGHTEAFF. In DNA form, the CDR3 reads TGTGCCAGTTACAGGGGGCACACTGAAGCTTTCTTT.

This chain uses TRBV30 with TRBJ2-3; D is perhaps TRBD1 (6 bases). Germline CDR1 is GTSNPN and CDR2 is SVGIG (reference sequence). V lost 6 bases and J 3 bases, leaving 16 bases between the germline ends. The CDR3 length is 14 residues. Here the CDR3 reads CACTSGEATDTQYF. CDR3 DNA: TGTGCCTGTACTTCAGGGGAAGCTACAGATACGCAGTATTTT.

This clone was seen a single time. The J gene is TRBJ1-2, the V gene TRBV23-1; a possible D gene is TRBD1 (5 bases). TRBV23-1 is an open reading frame whose function is uncertain. V lost 4 bases to trimming and J lost 4 bases, with 13 bases between them. The CDR3 runs to 14 residues. The CDR3 protein is CASSLYRSGYGYTF. The CDR3 DNA reads TGCGCCAGCAGTCTATACAGGAGTGGCTATGGCTACACCTTC.

The rearrangement uses TRBV7-3 and TRBJ2-1; TRBD2 matches 8 bases. Looked up from germline, CDR1 is SGHTA and CDR2 is FQGTGA. CDR3 length: 13 residues. Trimming took 3 bases from V and 8 from J; bases not matched to a gene: 3. The CDR3 loop reads CASSFSSGHEQFF. Written as DNA, the CDR3 is TGTGCCAGCAGCTTTTCTAGCGGGCATGAGCAGTTCTTC.

The genes are TRBV7-8 and TRBJ1-1; TRBD1 is a possible D gene (5 bases). The V end lost 0 bases, the J end lost 3 bases, and 11 bases lay between the germline ends. This CDR3 has 15 amino acids. Germline loops: CDR1 SGHVS, CDR2 FQNEAQ. The DNA of the CDR3 is TGTGCCAGCAGCTTAGCAGCCGGGGGATACACTGAAGCTTTCTTT. Translating gives CASSLAAGGYTEAFF.

This chain links TRBV10-3 with TRBJ2-3; TRBD2 aligns across 15 bases. After removal of 4 bases from V and 0 bases from J, the junction contained 2 bases not matched to a gene. This CDR3 spans 17 amino acids. CDR1 and CDR2 from the germline V gene are ENHRY and SYGVKD. In nucleotides, the CDR3 is TGTGCCATCAGTGGTGGGACTAGCGGGGGGAGCACAGATACGCAGTATTTT. It yields the protein CAISGGTSGGSTDTQYF.

This chain connects TRBV6-1 to TRBJ2-7, with TRBD2 matching over 9 bases. Germline CDR1 and CDR2: MNHNS and SASEGT. J lost 3 bases, V lost 0 bases, and 3 bases had no gene match. The CDR3 length is 15 residues. CDR3 region: CASSEAAGGNYEQYF. CDR3 sequence (DNA): TGTGCCAGCAGTGAAGCGGCGGGAGGGAACTACGAGCAGTACTTC.

The chain employs TRBV19 and TRBJ1-6, with 7 bases identical to TRBD1. Per the germline V gene, CDR1 is LNHDA and CDR2 is SQIVND (reference sequence). The CDR3 totals 16 residues. V shed 2 bases, J shed 7 bases, and the junction held 8 bases outside the gene matches. The DNA for the CDR3 is TGTGCCAGTAGTATACAAATTCGACAGGGAAATTCACCCCTCCACTTT. It translates to CASSIQIRQGNSPLHF.

The chain joins TRBV5-5 to TRBJ2-1, with TRBD2 identical over 7 bases. CDR1 and CDR2 from the germline V gene are SGHKS and YYEKEE (reference sequence). The CDR3 is made up of 17 amino acids. The junction had 14 bases not matched to a gene; V was cut back by 0 bases and J by 8 bases. Here the CDR3 reads CASSLDLGLDLFDEQFF. CDR3 DNA sequence: TGTGCCAGCAGCTTGGATCTAGGACTAGACCTCTTCGATGAGCAGTTCTTC.

This clone was seen just once. This chain joins TRBV28 and TRBJ1-2; no firm D call. The CDR3 has 15 amino acids. V shed 5 bases and J shed 2 bases, with 15 bases lying between them. Germline V CDR1 and CDR2: MDHEN, SYDVKM. The CDR3 region is CASSPREVTNYGYTF. The CDR3, as DNA: TGTGCCAGCAGTCCCCGGGAGGTGACAAACTATGGCTACACCTTC.

As DNA, the CDR3 is TGTGCCAGCAGCTTAACAAGCAGGGGGGCCAATGAGCAGTTCTTC. This codes for CASSLTSRGANEQFF. The rearrangement links TRBV7-3 to TRBJ2-1, with a weak D call TRBD1 (7 bases). The CDR3 is 15 amino acids. V lost 0 bases and J lost 6, with 12 bases in between. CDR1 is SGHTA and CDR2 is FQGTGA in the germline V gene.

The chain carries TRBV11-2 and TRBJ2-3, with no clear D. Germline assignment: CDR1 SGHAT and CDR2 FQNNGV. Trimming pared 1 base from V and 0 bases from J, leaving 8 bases between. This CDR3 has 15 residues. CDR3 DNA sequence: TGTGCCAGCAGCTTAGGGTCAGTTAGCACAGATACGCAGTATTTT. As protein: CASSLGSVSTDTQYF.

The chain uses TRBV27 and TRBJ2-3; the D gene is possibly TRBD2 (6 bases). This CDR3 has 14 amino acids. CDR1 is MNHEY, CDR2 SMNVEV, per germline (reference sequence). Trimming took 3 bases from V and 2 from J, leaving 9 bases between them. CDR3 residues: CASSLREATDTQYF. The CDR3 coding sequence is TGTGCCAGCAGTTTGAGGGAGGCCACAGATACGCAGTATTTT.

The rearrangement links TRBV12-5 to TRBJ1-5, with D possibly being TRBD1 (6 bases). The CDR3 consists of 19 residues. The germline V gene has CDR1 LGHNT and CDR2 FRNRAP. V was shortened by 0 bases and J by 4 bases, with 22 bases between the two germline ends. For the CDR3, the DNA is TGTGCTAGTGGTTTGGTAGTTGGGTCGATCGAAAGGGGGAATCAGCCCCAGCATTTT. Amino acids: CASGLVVGSIERGNQPQHF.

The V and J genes are TRBV27 and TRBJ2-7, with 7 bases identical to TRBD1. V gave up 3 bases and J gave up 1 base; unmatched junction bases: 3. This CDR3 region has 14 residues. CDR1 is MNHEY, CDR2 SMNVEV, per germline (reference sequence). This CDR3 reads CASSFQTGSYEQYF. As DNA, the CDR3 is TGTGCCAGCAGTTTTCAGACAGGGTCCTACGAGCAGTACTTC.

The chain combines TRBV11-2 with TRBJ2-2; 12 nucleotides align to TRBD2. The CDR3 is 18 amino acids. V gave up 0 bases and J gave up 1 base; unmatched junction bases: 3. CDR1 SGHAT and CDR2 FQNNGV come from the germline V gene. CDR3 amino acids: CASSLDRTSGVNTGELFF. CDR3 nucleotide sequence: TGTGCCAGCAGCTTAGACCGGACTAGCGGGGTGAACACCGGGGAGCTGTTTTTT.